Listed here are 10 T cell receptor beta chains from one sample, sequenced in a study of blood T cell repertoires in COVID-19. The protocol was immunoSEQ multiplex PCR, while the TCRdb copy is restricted to in-frame clones and leaves out a portion. The table lists some 200,000 clones, 80% to 90% of them singletons, with approximately 3.1% in the top ten. Sequenced input: PBMCs or T cells enriched from blood (not recorded which). These receptors were taken from a woman between 45 and 65 years old in a cohort exposed to, infected with or recovered from COVID-19 (not recorded which).

V is TRBV4-2 and J is TRBJ2-5; D is undetermined. Germline V gene data show CDR1 as LGHNA and CDR2 as YNFKEQ. The V gene lost 3 bases and the J gene lost 3 bases, with 8 bases spanning the gap. The CDR3 extends over 13 amino acids. The CDR3 here is CASSQPSEETQYF. The CDR3, as DNA: TGTGCCAGCAGCCAGCCTTCGGAAGAGACCCAGTACTTC.

This chain links TRBV6-5 with TRBJ2-3; D is unresolved. V was pared by 3 bases and J by 1 base, with 5 bases between. Germline V gene lookup returns CDR1 MNHEY and CDR2 SVGAGI. CDR3 size: 13 residues. CDR3 amino acids: CASSYAGTDTQYF. CDR3 in DNA: TGTGCCAGCAGTTATGCAGGCACAGATACGCAGTATTTT.

The table lists this clone with a few counts. The rearrangement joins TRBV4-1 to TRBJ2-5; 7 bases map to TRBD2. Germline-derived CDR1 and CDR2 are MGHRA and YSYEKL. V lost 4 bases and J lost 2; bases outside the gene matches: 10. This CDR3 region has 16 residues. The DNA of the CDR3 is TGCGCCAGCAGCCCCCAGGGCGCCGGGGGGCAAGAGACCCAGTACTTC. Translated, it gives CASSPQGAGGQETQYF.

The genes are TRBV7-2 and TRBJ2-3; 8 nucleotides align to TRBD2. The germline V gene has CDR1 SGHTA and CDR2 FQGNSA. V lost 3 bases and J lost 1; bases outside the gene matches: 3. The CDR3 length is 15 residues. The DNA of the CDR3 is TGTGCCAGCAGCTTTCTAGCGGGCGGCACAGATACGCAGTATTTT. As protein: CASSFLAGGTDTQYF.

The chain recombines TRBV2 with TRBJ1-1; D remains ambiguous. CDR3 length equals 13 residues. CDR1 SNHLY and CDR2 FYNNEI come from the germline V gene. Between the trimmed V and J ends, which lost 4 bases and 0 bases, there was a span of 6 bases. Written as DNA, the CDR3 is TGTGCCAGCAGTGGAGAAGTGAACACTGAAGCTTTCTTT. It encodes CASSGEVNTEAFF.

This CDR3 reads CASSHSGGAGRTGELFF. The CDR3 DNA is TGTGCCAGCAGCCATAGCGGGGGGGCCGGGAGGACCGGGGAGCTGTTTTTT. This chain connects TRBV4-2 to TRBJ2-2; TRBD2 aligns across 11 bases. Germline V gene lookup returns CDR1 LGHNA and CDR2 YNFKEQ. CDR3 size: 17 residues. The J segment lost 5 bases and the V segment lost 3 bases, leaving 8 bases of the junction unmatched.

This chain uses TRBV4-3 with TRBJ1-1; D is perhaps TRBD1 (6 bases). The germline V gene has CDR1 LGHNA and CDR2 YSLEER. The CDR3 runs to 13 residues. V gave up 5 bases and J gave up 3 bases, with 10 bases separating them. CDR3 loop: CASSARQDTEAFF. DNA of the CDR3: TGCGCCAGCAGCGCCCGACAGGACACTGAAGCTTTCTTT.

The rearrangement uses TRBV4-2 and TRBJ2-7; D is uncertain. This CDR3 comprises 14 residues. Per the germline V gene, CDR1 is LGHNA and CDR2 is YNFKEQ. Trimming took 1 base from V and 3 from J, leaving 10 bases between them. CDR3 coding DNA: TGTGCCAGCAGCCAAGGGCCAGGAAACTACGAGCAGTACTTC. Translating gives CASSQGPGNYEQYF.

This chain connects TRBV2 to TRBJ1-1; possibly TRBD1 for D (5 bases). Germline lookup yields CDR1 SNHLY and CDR2 FYNNEI. CDR3 length: 14 residues. The V and J ends lost 2 bases and 4 bases respectively, with 11 bases between them. The CDR3 nucleotides read TGTGCCAGCAGTGAAACTCAGACAGTCACTGAAGCTTTCTTT. Encoded protein: CASSETQTVTEAFF.

The J gene is TRBJ2-3, the V gene TRBV3-1 (or the pseudogene TRBV3-2); maybe TRBD2 (6 bases). Per the germline V gene, CDR1 is LGHDT and CDR2 is YNNKEL (reference sequence). The CDR3 extends over 15 amino acids. V lost 0 bases, J lost 1 base, and 8 bases lay in between. This CDR3 is CASSQEWGGTDTQYF. The CDR3 DNA is TGTGCCAGCAGCCAAGAATGGGGGGGCACAGATACGCAGTATTTT.